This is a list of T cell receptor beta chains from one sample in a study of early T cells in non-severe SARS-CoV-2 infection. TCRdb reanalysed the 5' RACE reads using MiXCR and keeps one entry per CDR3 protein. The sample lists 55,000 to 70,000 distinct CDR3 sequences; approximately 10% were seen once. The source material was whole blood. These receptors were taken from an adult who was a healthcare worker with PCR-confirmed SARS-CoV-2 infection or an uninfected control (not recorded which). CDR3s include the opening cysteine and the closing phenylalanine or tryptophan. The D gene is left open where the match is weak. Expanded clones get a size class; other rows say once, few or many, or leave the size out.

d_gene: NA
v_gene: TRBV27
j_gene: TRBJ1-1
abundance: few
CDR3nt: TGTGCCAGCAGTCCATGGGGCTCCGGGCGGACTGAAGCTTTCTTT
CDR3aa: CASSPWGSGRTEAFF

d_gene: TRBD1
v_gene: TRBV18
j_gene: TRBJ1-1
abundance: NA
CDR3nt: TGTGCCAGCTCACTGACAGGGAGCACTGAAGCTTTCTTT
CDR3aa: CASSLTGSTEAFF

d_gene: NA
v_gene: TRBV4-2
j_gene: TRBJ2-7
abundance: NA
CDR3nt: TGTGCCAGCAGCCAATCTCTGCGGCGGGACCATTACTACGAGCAGTACTTC
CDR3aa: CASSQSLRRDHYYEQYF

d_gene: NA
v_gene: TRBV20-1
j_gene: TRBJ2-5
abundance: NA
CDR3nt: TGCAGTGCTAGCCGGGGATTCGTTAGAGAGACCCAGTACTTC
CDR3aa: CSASRGFVRETQYF

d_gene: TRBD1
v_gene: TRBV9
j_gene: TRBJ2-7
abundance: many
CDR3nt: TGTGCCAGCGGACAGGGCTACGAGCAGTACTTC
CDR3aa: CASGQGYEQYF

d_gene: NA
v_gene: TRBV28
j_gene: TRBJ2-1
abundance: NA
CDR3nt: TGTGCCAGCACGGAGGGGCAAGTTATAAATGAGCAGTTCTTC
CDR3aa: CASTEGQVINEQFF

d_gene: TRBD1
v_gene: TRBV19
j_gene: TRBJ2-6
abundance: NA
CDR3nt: TGTGCCAGCACACAGGGGGCGCTCTCTGGGGCCAACGTCCTGACTTTC
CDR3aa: CASTQGALSGANVLTF

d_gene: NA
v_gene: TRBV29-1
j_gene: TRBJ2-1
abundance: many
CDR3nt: TGCAGCGTTGAGGGGGCCCGCGGTAATGAGCAGTTCTTC
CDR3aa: CSVEGARGNEQFF

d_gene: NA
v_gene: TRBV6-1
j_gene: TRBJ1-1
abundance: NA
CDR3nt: TGTGCCAGCAGTGAAATTCTGCCCGTCCCTGAAGCTTTCTTT
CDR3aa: CASSEILPVPEAFF

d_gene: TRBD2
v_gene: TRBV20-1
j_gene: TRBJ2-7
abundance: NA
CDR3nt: TGCAGTGCTCCTTCGCTAGCGGGCTCCTACGAGCAGTACTTC
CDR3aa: CSAPSLAGSYEQYF

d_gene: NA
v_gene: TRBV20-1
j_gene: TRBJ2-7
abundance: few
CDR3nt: TGCAGTGCTAGGCCGGCCCTCTCCGAGCAGTACTTC
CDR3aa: CSARPALSEQYF

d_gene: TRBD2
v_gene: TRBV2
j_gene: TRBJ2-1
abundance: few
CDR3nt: TGTGCCAGCAGCGGACTAGCGGGAGGGCCCTACAATGAGCAGTTCTTC
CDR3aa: CASSGLAGGPYNEQFF

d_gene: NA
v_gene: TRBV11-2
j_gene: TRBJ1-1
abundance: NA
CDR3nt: TGTGCCAGCAGCTTCGACCGGACCACTGAAGCTTTCTTT
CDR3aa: CASSFDRTTEAFF

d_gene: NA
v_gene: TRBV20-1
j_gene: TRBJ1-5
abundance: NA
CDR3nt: TGCAGTGCTAGTCCGCTACAGAGCAATCAGCCCCAGCATTTT
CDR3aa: CSASPLQSNQPQHF

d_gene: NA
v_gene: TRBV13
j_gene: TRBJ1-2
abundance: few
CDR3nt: TGTGCCAGCAGCGCCCGCAGGGGAAAGGGCTATGGCTACACCTTC
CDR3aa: CASSARRGKGYGYTF

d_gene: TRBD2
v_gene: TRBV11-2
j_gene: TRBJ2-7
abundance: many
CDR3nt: TGTGCCAGCAGGCCAACTAGCGGGAGGGCGCGCGAGCAGTACTTC
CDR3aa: CASRPTSGRAREQYF

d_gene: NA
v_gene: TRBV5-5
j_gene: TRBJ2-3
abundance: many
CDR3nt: TGTGCCAGCAGCCGACAGGCTAGCGCCACTAGCACAGATACGCAGTATTTT
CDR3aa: CASSRQASATSTDTQYF

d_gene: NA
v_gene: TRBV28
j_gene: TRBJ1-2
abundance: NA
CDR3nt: TGTGCCAGCAGTTTTCTGTTTCTTAGGGACTATGGCTACACCTTC
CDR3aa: CASSFLFLRDYGYTF

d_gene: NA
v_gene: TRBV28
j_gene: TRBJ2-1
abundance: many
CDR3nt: TGTGCCAGCAGTTTAGGTAGAAGGGAATGGGCAGGGAGGCCCTCCTACAATGAGCAGTTCTTC
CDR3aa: CASSLGRREWAGRPSYNEQFF

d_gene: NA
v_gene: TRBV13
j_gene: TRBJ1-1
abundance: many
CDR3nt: TGTGCCAGCCAGCGAAACACTGAAGCTTTCTTT
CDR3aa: CASQRNTEAFF

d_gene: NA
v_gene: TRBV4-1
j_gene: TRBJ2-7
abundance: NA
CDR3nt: TGCGCCAGCAGCCGTGGACTCCTCGAGGTCGAGCAGTACTTC
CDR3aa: CASSRGLLEVEQYF

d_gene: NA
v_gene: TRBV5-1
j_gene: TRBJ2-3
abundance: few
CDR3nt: TGCGCCAGCAAAAGGACCTACTCCACAGATACGCAGTATTTT
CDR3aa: CASKRTYSTDTQYF

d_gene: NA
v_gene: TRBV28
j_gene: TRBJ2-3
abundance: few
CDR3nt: TGTGCCAGCAGCCCCATAAGGCTTCGGTCAGATACGCAGTATTTT
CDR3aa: CASSPIRLRSDTQYF

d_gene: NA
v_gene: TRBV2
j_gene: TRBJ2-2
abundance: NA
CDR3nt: TGTGCCAGCAGTGACCAGGGGGGGACCGGGGAGCTGTTTTTT
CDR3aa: CASSDQGGTGELFF

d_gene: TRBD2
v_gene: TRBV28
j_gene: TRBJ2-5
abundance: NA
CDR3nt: TGTGCCAGCAGTTTTCGCGGGGGGGAGACCCAGTACTTC
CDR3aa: CASSFRGGETQYF

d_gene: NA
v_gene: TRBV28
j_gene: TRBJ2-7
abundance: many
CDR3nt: TGTGCCACCCAAACGGAAGGGGCGCCTTCCTACGAGCAGTACTTC
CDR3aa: CATQTEGAPSYEQYF

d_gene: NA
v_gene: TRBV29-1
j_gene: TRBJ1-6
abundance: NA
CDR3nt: TGCAGCGTTCAGCGGGGTACGGATTCACCCCTCCACTTT
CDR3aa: CSVQRGTDSPLHF

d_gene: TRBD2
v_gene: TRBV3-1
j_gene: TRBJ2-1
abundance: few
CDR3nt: TGTGCCAGCAGCCCAGGACTAGCGGGAATCAATGAGCAGTTCTTC
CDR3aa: CASSPGLAGINEQFF

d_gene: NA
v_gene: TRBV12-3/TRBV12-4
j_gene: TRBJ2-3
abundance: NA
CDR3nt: TGTGCCAGCAGTAGGGGCCGGGGGGCGCGCACAGATACGCAGTATTTT
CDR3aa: CASSRGRGARTDTQYF

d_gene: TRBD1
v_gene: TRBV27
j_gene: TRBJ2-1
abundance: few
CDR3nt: TGTGCCAGCAGTTTACCGGGACAGTACAATGAGCAGTTCTTC
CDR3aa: CASSLPGQYNEQFF

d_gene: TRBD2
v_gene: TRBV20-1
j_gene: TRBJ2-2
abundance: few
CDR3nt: TGCAGTGCTAGGGGGACTACAAACACCGGGGAGCTGTTTTTT
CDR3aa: CSARGTTNTGELFF

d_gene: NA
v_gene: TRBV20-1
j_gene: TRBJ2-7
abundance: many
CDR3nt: TGCAGTGCTATCGACCGTAGCCAGTACTTC
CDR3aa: CSAIDRSQYF

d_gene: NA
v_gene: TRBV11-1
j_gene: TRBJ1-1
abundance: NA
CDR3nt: TGTGCCAGCAGCTTAGGACGCTTACAAGCTTTCTTT
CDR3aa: CASSLGRLQAFF

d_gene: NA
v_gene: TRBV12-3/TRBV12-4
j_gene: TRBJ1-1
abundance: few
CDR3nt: TGTGCCAGCAGTTCCACATCTGCGGCTTTCTTT
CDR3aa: CASSSTSAAFF

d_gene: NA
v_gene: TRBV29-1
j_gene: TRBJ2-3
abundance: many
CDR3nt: TGCAGCGGGATGGTAGTAGATACGCAGTATTTT
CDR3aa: CSGMVVDTQYF

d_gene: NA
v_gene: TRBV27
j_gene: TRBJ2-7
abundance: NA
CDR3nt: TGTGCCAGCAGTTCCCACTTGTCGCTTTTCGGCGAGCAGTACTTC
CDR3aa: CASSSHLSLFGEQYF

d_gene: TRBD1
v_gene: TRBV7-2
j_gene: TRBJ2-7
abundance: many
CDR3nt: TGTGCCAGCAGCTTCGACAGGGGAGGTCTCGAGCAGTACTTC
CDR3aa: CASSFDRGGLEQYF

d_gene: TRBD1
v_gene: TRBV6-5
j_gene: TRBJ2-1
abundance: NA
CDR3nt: TGTGCCAGCAGTTACCGGACAGGACGTAGCGATGAGCAGTTCTTC
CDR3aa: CASSYRTGRSDEQFF

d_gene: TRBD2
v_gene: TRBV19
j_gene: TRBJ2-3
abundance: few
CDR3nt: TGTGCCAGTAGACGATCTAGCGGGAGCACAGATACGCAGTATTTT
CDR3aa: CASRRSSGSTDTQYF

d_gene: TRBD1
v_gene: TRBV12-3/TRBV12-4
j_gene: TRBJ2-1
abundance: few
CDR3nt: TGTGCCAGCAGTCGGCGGACAGGAGCTCACAATGAGCAGTTCTTC
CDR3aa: CASSRRTGAHNEQFF

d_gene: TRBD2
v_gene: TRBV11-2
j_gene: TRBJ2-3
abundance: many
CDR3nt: TGTGCCAGCAGCTTTCGGGGGGACACAGATACGCAGTATTTT
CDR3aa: CASSFRGDTDTQYF

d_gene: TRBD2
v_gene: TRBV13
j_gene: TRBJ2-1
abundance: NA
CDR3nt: TGTGCCAGCAGTCAGAATAGCGGGCGTTCCTACAATGAGCAGTTCTTC
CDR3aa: CASSQNSGRSYNEQFF